These 3 T cell receptor beta chains were sequenced from one sample in a study of T cells after yellow fever vaccination. TCRdb re-derived calls from the 5' RACE reads in MiXCR, one entry per CDR3 protein. The table records some 350,000 distinct CDR3 sequences, 7.5% to 9% of them present only once. Sequencing was performed on PBMCs, taken on the day of the first yellow fever vaccination. The receptors come from a man aged 18 to 30 who received the YFV17D yellow fever vaccine.

The gene calls are TRBV7-9 and TRBJ2-3, with 9 nucleotides matching TRBD2. The CDR3 is 16 amino acids. CDR1 and CDR2 (germline): SEHNR, FQNEAQ (reference sequence). V trimming: 5 bases; J trimming: 2 bases; junction bases outside the gene matches: 8. The CDR3: CASSRTRLADTDTQYF. CDR3 DNA: TGTGCCAGCAGCCGAACACGACTAGCGGACACAGATACGCAGTATTTT.

J is TRBJ2-3 and V is TRBV24-1; TRBD2 matches at 16 bases. The germline CDR1 and CDR2 sequences are KGHDR and SFDVKD. This CDR3 spans 20 amino acids. V lost 2 bases, J lost 3 bases, and 10 bases stayed unmatched. CDR3 residues: CATSDSAPGLAGGPTDTQYF. The CDR3 bases are TGTGCCACCAGTGATTCCGCCCCGGGACTAGCGGGGGGGCCGACAGATACGCAGTATTTT.

This clonotype was seen a handful of times. This CDR3 is CASSEGNTGELFF. The CDR3 nucleotides are TGTGCCAGCAGTGAGGGAAACACCGGGGAGCTGTTTTTT. The chain couples TRBV27 to TRBJ2-2; perhaps TRBD2 as D (5 bases). Germline-derived CDR1 and CDR2 are MNHEY and SMNVEV (reference sequence). Trimming shortened V by 5 bases and J by 2 bases, and 6 bases separated the two germline ends. There are 13 residues in the CDR3.